One and the same sample provided the 7 T cell receptor beta chains below, sequenced in a study of T cell responses to AZD1222 COVID-19 vaccine. Profiled with immunoSEQ multiplex PCR; TCRdb holds only in-frame clones, not every one. The data contain 120,000 or so clones, 90% of them singletons. Sequenced here: peripheral blood, sampled on day 0 of AZD1222 vaccination. Receptor source: an adult in good health.

The genes are TRBV11-2 and TRBJ2-7, with 11 bases identical to TRBD2. Per the germline V gene, CDR1 is SGHAT and CDR2 is FQNNGV. This CDR3 region has 15 residues. V dropped 6 bases and J dropped 2; count of bases not matched to a gene: 6. The CDR3 DNA reads TGTGCCAGCAGGCCTACTAGCGGGAGTGCCTACGAGCAGTACTTC. Translating it yields CASRPTSGSAYEQYF.

The rearrangement uses TRBV5-1 and TRBJ1-4; D is possibly TRBD1 (6 bases). Per the germline V gene, CDR1 is SGHRS and CDR2 is YFSETQ. V lost 0 bases and J 8 bases, leaving 8 bases between the germline ends. The CDR3 spans 13 residues. In DNA, the CDR3 is TGCGCCAGCAGCTTGGGGGACATCGAAAAACTGTTTTTT. Translating gives CASSLGDIEKLFF.

The genes are TRBV6-4 and TRBJ2-2; the D gene is possibly TRBD2 (7 bases). Germline CDR1 MRHNA, CDR2 SNTAGT. The V gene lost 8 bases and the J gene lost 3 bases, with 13 bases spanning the gap. The CDR3 has 14 residues. CDR3 in amino acids: CASARGADTGELFF. The DNA of the CDR3 is TGTGCCAGCGCCCGGGGGGCGGACACCGGGGAGCTGTTTTTT.

V and J are TRBV7-9 and TRBJ1-5; a weak D match, TRBD1 (6 bases). From germline, CDR1 is SEHNR and CDR2 FQNEAQ (reference sequence). The CDR3 length is 17 residues. Trimming removed 2 bases at V and 6 bases at J, with 20 bases between. The CDR3 loop is CASSLSPSGGRIQPQHF. The CDR3 DNA is TGTGCCAGCAGCTTAAGCCCTAGTGGGGGGCGGATTCAGCCCCAGCATTTT.

The rearrangement uses TRBV3-1 (or the pseudogene TRBV3-2) and TRBJ2-7; D might be TRBD1 (6 bases). Trimming stripped 1 base from V and 12 bases from J, with 13 bases between. This CDR3 region has 12 residues. Germline V gene lookup returns CDR1 LGHDT and CDR2 YNNKEL (reference sequence). CDR3 region: CASSQGKGHRYF. DNA of the CDR3: TGTGCCAGCAGCCAAGGTAAGGGACATCGGTACTTC.

CDR3 loop: CASSLGLAWNEQFF. The CDR3 DNA reads as TGTGCCAGCAGCCTCGGACTAGCTTGGAATGAGCAGTTCTTC. This chain links TRBV6-5 with TRBJ2-1, with 8 nucleotides matching TRBD2. In germline, CDR1 is MNHEY, CDR2 SVGAGI. The CDR3 runs 14 residues. The V segment lost 6 bases and the J segment 7 bases; nucleotides outside the gene matches: 8.

The rearrangement uses TRBV10-3 and TRBJ2-1; 8 positions match TRBD2. The ends lost 6 bases at V and 3 bases at J; junction bases unmatched: 4. Germline V lookup: CDR1 ENHRY, CDR2 SYGVKD. This CDR3 is built from 14 residues. Here the CDR3 DNA reads TGTGCCATCAGGGAGCGGGAGAGCTACAATGAGCAGTTCTTC. Its translation is CAIRERESYNEQFF.